This T cell receptor (beta chain) was identified during a study of cytomegalovirus exposure and HLA in healthy donors (dated by TCRdb to about 2017). General notes on the study: An earlier analysis of several hundred of the donors reported more than 250 Gb of sequence data and around 120 million unique TCR beta sequences from 190 million or so T cells. All discovery cohort repertoires had been generated using a single sequencing platform. A later analysis re-examined previously published TCR beta repertoires from several hundred donors and added high-resolution HLA genotyping to investigate patterns of TCR occurrence. Class I and class II HLA loci were covered by the typing at four-digit resolution. Along with the roughly 700-subject first cohort, a separate validation cohort of around 120 different subjects was used. Typing coverage differed by locus: A, B, C, DRB1 and DQB1 were typed in about 629-640 donors, DQA1 in 522, DPA1 in 600 to 610, and DPB1 in 472. Among about 390 genotyped donors of the cohort, an average of 235,054 unique TCR beta nucleotide sequences were sequenced per donor, roughly a sixth of them non-productive. Because of strong linkage in the cohort, roughly five DR-DQ haplotypes were treated as single units for association and clustering. An early release that covered roughly 600 HLA-typed donors contained about 300 gigabases of sequencing data and about 93 million unique TCR sequences. An earlier analysis of roughly 600 of the donors used high-throughput TCR beta sequencing to judge whether each TCR beta V gene segment behaved as functional or pseudogenic. The T cell repertoires of roughly 660 subjects were profiled by immunosequencing and related to cytomegalovirus serostatus. Of the roughly 400 genotyped donors, roughly 85% fell in the genetic ancestry cluster associated with self-reported Caucasian donors. To predict cytomegalovirus infection status, the study brought together high-throughput TCR immunosequencing, statistical association of individual TCRs with disease status, and machine learning. Donor age, sex, ethnicity and CMV serostatus were collected together with the repertoire data. The later analysis used no new phenotypic data to find candidate immune exposures, relying instead on TCR beta sequences and their occurrence across donors. In a later genetic analysis, genome-wide SNP genotypes for 398 of the 666 donors were used, and that subset was treated as a discovery cohort. The study aimed to test whether signatures of past pathogen exposure could be identified by cataloging public T cell receptors.

Libraries were built with the immunoSEQ multiplex PCR assay. The multiplex PCR relied on a mix of 60 forward primers for TCR Vbeta segments and 13 reverse primers for TCR Jbeta segments. Amplification of the CDR3 region of rearranged TCR beta genes was performed with a multiplex PCR assay on genomic DNA. The Illumina HiSeq System was used to sequence the amplified TCR beta libraries as 87-base-pair reads. The authors processed their data as follows. Across the 640 or so repertoires, a later analysis counted some 80 million unique TCR beta chains, 9 million to 14 million of which were shared by at least two donors. Raw reads were error-corrected and collapsed into unique sequences with a nearest-neighbor algorithm that merged closely related sequences to remove PCR and sequencing errors. V, D and J gene segments were assigned by aligning CDR3 sequences to IMGT reference sequences. Each retained sequence needed at least a six-nucleotide match to both a V gene segment and a J gene segment. Rearrangements were classified as productive when the CDR3 lacked stop codons and remained in frame with V and J, and all other rearrangements were classified as non-productive. CDR3 was defined according to IMGT convention as the region running from the second conserved V-encoded cysteine to the conserved J-encoded phenylalanine. Sequences without an unambiguous match to a single V gene segment were excluded from the earlier analysis of 587 of the donors. An earlier analysis of several hundred of the donors called V segments functional above 56.7% productive rearrangements and segregating when the between-donor standard deviation exceeded 5%. A statistical classification framework was built to diagnose cytomegalovirus status from the catalog of TCR beta chain sequences. In a later analysis, TCR nucleotide sequences were compared against IMGT/GENE-DB human TR gene sequences so that V and J genes could be assigned. A later analysis assigned CDR3 sequences and most-parsimonious VDJ recombination scenarios with the TCRdist pipeline. A later analysis defined each TCR beta chain by its CDR3 amino acid sequence plus V-gene family, and excluded reads lacking a unique V-gene family. To address suspected cross-contamination and a sequencing artifact, a later analysis removed a few hundred highly shared, low-generation-probability nucleotide sequences. In a later analysis, a clonal expansion index for each public chain was calculated from normalized within-repertoire ranks of inferred template counts. A later analysis computed generation probabilities with a VDJ recombination model fitted to out-of-frame rearrangements, and checked the results against IGoR. In a later analysis, hypergeometric tests were used to score TCR-TCR, TCR-HLA and TCR-CMV co-occurrence, with a repertoire-size bias correction applied to TCR pairs. A later analysis estimated false discovery rates by permuting HLA or CMV assignments 20 times. In a later analysis, co-occurring TCRs were grouped using DBSCAN, and TCRdist sequence similarity was added for clustering within HLA-allele-positive subsets. Co-occurrence clustering excluded repertoires with fewer than 30,000 or more than 120,000 public chains, plus five with anomalous nucleotide sharing. TCRdb's version of the immuneACCESS table is confined to in-frame rearrangements and falls short of the full clone set. An unresolved V gene accounts for under half of the shortfall where checked; the remainder is of unknown origin. V and J calls and clone size are those listed in that table; D and trimming were worked out from the DNA. The sample table lists about 170,000 clones, around 78% of them with a count of one. The ten top clones hold around 2% of the sample.

The cohort comprised fewer than 750 healthy bone marrow donors. Cohort members were all nominally healthy when sampled, although unrecorded immune exposures were likely present. The donor was CMV seropositive and was included in the group of 250 to 350 seropositive cohort members. Every donor gave a peripheral blood sample, and the peripheral blood mononuclear cells from that sample were used for TCR beta sequencing. Genomic DNA extraction from the blood cell samples was performed with the Qiagen DNeasy Blood Extraction Kit. The research as a whole found: According to a later analysis, TCR association rates differed among HLA loci, with DRB1 alleles showing the most associated TCRs and HLA-C alleles showing the fewest. A few of the identified cytomegalovirus-associated TCR beta chains were confirmed in vitro to be specific for cytomegalovirus antigens. In a later genetic analysis, fewer N-insertions in productive TCRs were reported among donors in an Asian-associated ancestry cluster than the approximately 670-donor mean. HLA typing was unavailable for some donors at each locus, so association tests used only the typed subset. A further reported finding was that TCR beta sequences accurately predicted the HLA-A and HLA-B alleles for most subjects in the first cohort. An association between a missense DCLRE1C variant and V-gene and J-gene trimming of TCR beta chains was found in a later genetic analysis and replicated in an independent cohort. This cohort had only TCR beta chains sequenced, and the lack of alpha or paired-chain data limited which features could be detected. Correlated functional status among segregating V segments might be attributable to linkage disequilibrium, but an unknown experimental factor could not be ruled out. Several of the top co-occurrence clusters appeared to be linked to parvovirus B19, influenza, CMV and Epstein-Barr virus, according to a later analysis. In an earlier analysis of several hundred of the donors, most TCR beta V segments were observed in productive rearrangements about 90% or about 30% of the time, broadly matching IMGT annotations. Most TCR sequences were seen in very few donors, while some public TCRs were found in many individuals. The authors suggested that the approach could potentially be extended to other disease states and immunological phenotypes. Some 15 rarely observed V segments, including chromosome 9 orphons, were excluded from the earlier analysis of some 590 of the donors because counts were too low. Compared with equally common non-associated chains, HLA-associated TCR beta chains in a later analysis were more clonally expanded and had lower generation probabilities. A total of 150 to 200 TCR beta chains were listed by the study as associated with cytomegalovirus. CMV serostatus was the only immune exposure information available for the cohort. The sequencing pipeline was judged likely to have produced a cluster of highly shared sequence variants as a technical artifact. The 87-base-pair reads could not distinguish some IMGT-functional V segments, including TRBV6-2 and TRBV6-3, so those segments were excluded. Cytomegalovirus status was reported to be diagnosed by the classifier with high specificity and sensitivity in both the original and validation cohorts. When HLA alleles, especially DR and DQ, strongly co-occurred, attributing TCR associations to individual alleles was difficult. Roughly uniform sequencing depth across donors was assumed in presence/absence analyses, although this assumption may not hold. A later analysis associated about 17,000 TCR beta sequences with specific HLA alleles at a false discovery rate of 0.05. A later analysis found that most CMV-associated TCR beta chains appeared HLA-restricted, with HLA associations seemingly driven largely by CMV exposure.

Deletion took 0 bases off V and 4 bases off J, with a span of 15 bases between the germline ends. Including the terminal cysteine and phenylalanine, the CDR3 comprises 15 residues. The DNA shown is the 45-base CDR3, in frame from base 1. From the germline V gene, CDR1 is SQVTM and CDR2 is ANQGSEA. Comment on this clone: Its antigen is unknown. Base quality data are lacking; no much larger clone is found one base away.

The clonotype comes from a woman in her thirties in good health and CMV-seropositive. The chain is assembled from TRBV29-1 and TRBJ1-2; TRBD1 could be the D gene, as 5 bases match. What was sequenced was PBMCs. The DNA reads as follows: TGCAGCGTTGAAGATCGCCAGGGTCGGCGCTATGGCTACACCTTC. Its product reads: CSVEDRQGRRYGYTF. Reference TRBV29-1 and TRBJ1-2 genes cover what lies past the CDR3, so the full variable domain is SAVISQKPSRDICQRGTSLTIQCQVDSQVTMMFWYRQQPGQSLTLIATANQGSEATYESGFVIDKFPISRPNLTFSTLTVSNMSPEDSSIYLCSVEDRQGRRYGYTFGSGTRLTVV.